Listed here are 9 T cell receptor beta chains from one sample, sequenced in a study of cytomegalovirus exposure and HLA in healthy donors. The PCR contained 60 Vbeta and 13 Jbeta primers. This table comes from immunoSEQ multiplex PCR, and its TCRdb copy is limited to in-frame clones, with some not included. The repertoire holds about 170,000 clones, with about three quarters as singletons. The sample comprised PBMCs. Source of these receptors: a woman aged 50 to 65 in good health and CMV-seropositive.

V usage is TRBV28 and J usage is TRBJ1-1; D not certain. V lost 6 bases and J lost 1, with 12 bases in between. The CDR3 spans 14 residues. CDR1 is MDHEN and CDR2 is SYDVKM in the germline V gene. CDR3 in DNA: TGTGCCAGCAGAGGATCGGGGAGGAACACTGAAGCTTTCTTT. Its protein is CASRGSGRNTEAFF.

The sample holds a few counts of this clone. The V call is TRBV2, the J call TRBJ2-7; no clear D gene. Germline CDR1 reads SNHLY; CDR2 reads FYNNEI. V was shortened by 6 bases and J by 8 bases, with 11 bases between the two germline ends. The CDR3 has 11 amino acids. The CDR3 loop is CASSLDPKQYF. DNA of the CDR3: TGTGCCAGCAGCTTAGATCCGAAGCAGTACTTC.

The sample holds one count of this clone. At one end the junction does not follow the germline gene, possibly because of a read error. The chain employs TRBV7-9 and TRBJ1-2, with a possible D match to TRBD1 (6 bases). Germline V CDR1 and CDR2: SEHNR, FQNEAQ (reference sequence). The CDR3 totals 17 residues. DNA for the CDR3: TGTTCCAGCAGCTTCACAATCCGGGGAAAGACAGGCTCAGGCTACACCTTC. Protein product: CSSSFTIRGKTGSGYTF.

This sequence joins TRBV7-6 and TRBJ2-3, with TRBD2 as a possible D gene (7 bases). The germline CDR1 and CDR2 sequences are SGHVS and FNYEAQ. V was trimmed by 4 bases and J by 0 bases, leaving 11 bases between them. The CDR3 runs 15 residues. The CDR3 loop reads CASSSRGGSTDTQYF. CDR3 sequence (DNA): TGTGCCAGCAGCTCCAGGGGAGGGAGCACAGATACGCAGTATTTT.

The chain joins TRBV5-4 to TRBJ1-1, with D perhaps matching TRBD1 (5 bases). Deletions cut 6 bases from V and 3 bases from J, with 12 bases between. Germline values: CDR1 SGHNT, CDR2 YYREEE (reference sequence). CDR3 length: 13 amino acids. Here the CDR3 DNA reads TGTGCCAGCAACGCAGGGTCTTACACTGAAGCTTTCTTT. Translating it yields CASNAGSYTEAFF.

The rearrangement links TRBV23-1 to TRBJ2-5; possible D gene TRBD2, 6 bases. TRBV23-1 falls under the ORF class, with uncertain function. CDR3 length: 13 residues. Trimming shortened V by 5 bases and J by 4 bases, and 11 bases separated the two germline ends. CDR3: CASSWGGPETQYF. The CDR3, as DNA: TGCGCCAGCAGTTGGGGAGGCCCAGAGACCCAGTACTTC.

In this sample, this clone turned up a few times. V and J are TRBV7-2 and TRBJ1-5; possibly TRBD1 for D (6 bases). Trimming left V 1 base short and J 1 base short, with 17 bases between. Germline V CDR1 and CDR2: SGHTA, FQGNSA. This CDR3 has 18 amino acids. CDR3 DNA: TGTGCCAGCAGCTTAGGGGGGGGCGCCTCTTGGAGCAATCAGCCCCAGCATTTT. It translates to CASSLGGGASWSNQPQHF.

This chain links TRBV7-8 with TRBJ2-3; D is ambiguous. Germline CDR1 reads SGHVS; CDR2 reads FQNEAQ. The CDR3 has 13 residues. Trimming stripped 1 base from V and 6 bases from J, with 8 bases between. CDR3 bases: TGTGCCAGCAGCTTAGACCGGGTGGATACGCAGTATTTT. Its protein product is CASSLDRVDTQYF.

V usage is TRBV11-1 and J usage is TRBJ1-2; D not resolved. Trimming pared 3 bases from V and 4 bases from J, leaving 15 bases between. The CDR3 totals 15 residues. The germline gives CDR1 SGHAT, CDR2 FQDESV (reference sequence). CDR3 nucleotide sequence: TGTGCCAGCAGCTTTTCCTTGCAGGATATCTATGGCTACACCTTC. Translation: CASSFSLQDIYGYTF.